The 15 T cell receptor beta chains given below trace back to one sample, sequenced in a study of cytomegalovirus exposure and HLA in healthy donors. PCR employed 60 Vbeta and 13 Jbeta primers. Sequenced by immunoSEQ multiplex PCR; TCRdb stores in-frame clones only, minus some. The repertoire consists of 150,000 to 200,000 clones, with 80% occurring once and the leading ten covering roughly 1.1%. Sample: PBMCs. Receptors were obtained from a woman between 35 and 50 years old in good health and CMV-seronegative.

This clone was seen only a few times. The same CDR3 can be traced to other DNA sequences in this sample. The rearrangement joins TRBV5-1 to TRBJ2-3; D ambiguous. V lost 0 bases, J lost 0 bases, and 8 bases lay in between. This CDR3 has 15 amino acids. Germline assignment: CDR1 SGHRS and CDR2 YFSETQ. In DNA, the CDR3 is TGCGCCAGCAGCTTGGCCGGTACTAGCACAGATACGCAGTATTTT. This gives the protein CASSLAGTSTDTQYF.

The chain combines TRBV13 with TRBJ2-2, with D hard to call. V dropped 5 bases and J dropped 0 bases, with 13 bases sitting between them. The CDR3 length is 16 residues. Germline CDR1 and CDR2: PRHDT and FYEKMQ (reference sequence). The CDR3 DNA reads TGTGCCAGCAGCGCCATCAGGAAATCGAACACCGGGGAGCTGTTTTTT. This encodes CASSAIRKSNTGELFF.

V usage is TRBV6-6 and J usage is TRBJ1-4; D might be TRBD1 (5 bases). The germline CDR1 and CDR2 sequences are MNHNY and SVGAGI (reference sequence). CDR3 size: 15 residues. V was cut by 7 bases and J by 3 bases, with 15 bases left in between. The CDR3 region is CASKVSGGSNEKLFF. CDR3 sequence (DNA): TGTGCCAGCAAGGTCTCCGGGGGATCTAATGAAAAACTGTTTTTT.

The rearrangement uses TRBV5-1 and TRBJ2-7, with D possibly matching TRBD2 (5 bases). Germline lookup yields CDR1 SGHRS and CDR2 YFSETQ. V was pared by 0 bases and J by 7 bases, with 14 bases between. The CDR3 loop spans 14 amino acids. CDR3 amino acids: CASSLDVGLSEQYV. CDR3 coding DNA: TGCGCCAGCAGCTTGGACGTCGGACTCTCAGAGCAGTACGTC.

The genes are TRBV6-1 and TRBJ2-1; TRBD2 might be the D (5 bases). V lost 7 bases to trimming and J lost 7 bases, with 11 bases between them. CDR3 size: 12 residues. Germline CDR1 reads MNHNS; CDR2 reads SASEGT. The CDR3 here is CASKLALNEQFF. The DNA of the CDR3 is TGTGCCAGCAAGCTAGCCCTGAATGAGCAGTTCTTC.

The rearrangement uses TRBV4-3 and TRBJ2-4; TRBD2 matches 11 bases. Germline V lookup: CDR1 LGHNA, CDR2 YSLEER. The CDR3 runs to 17 residues. The V segment lost 2 bases and the J segment 0 bases; nucleotides outside the gene matches: 3. CDR3 sequence (DNA): TGCGCCAGCAGCCAACTTCTAGCGGGAGGAGCCAAAAACATTCAGTACTTC. It yields the protein CASSQLLAGGAKNIQYF.

This clone was picked up a small number of times. The rearrangement joins TRBV6-4 to TRBJ2-1; TRBD2 agrees at 8 bases. Germline trimming cut 4 bases from V and 6 bases from J; bases unmatched to any gene: 8. The CDR3 spans 15 residues. Germline V gene lookup returns CDR1 MRHNA and CDR2 SNTAGT. CDR3 loop: CASSAGSGTSNEQFF. The CDR3 DNA reads TGTGCCAGCAGTGCCGGATCCGGGACTAGCAATGAGCAGTTCTTC.

CDR3 DNA sequence: TGTGCCAGCAGGCCAACCGACAGGGGGCGGACTGAAGCTTTCTTT. It yields the protein CASRPTDRGRTEAFF. The V call is TRBV6-6, the J call TRBJ1-1, with 10 bases matching TRBD1. The junction had 9 bases not matched to a gene; V was cut back by 6 bases and J by 5 bases. Looked up from germline, CDR1 is MNHNY and CDR2 is SVGAGI (reference sequence). The CDR3 runs to 15 residues.

The chain carries TRBV10-3 and TRBJ2-7, with 9 nucleotides matching TRBD2. Germline V CDR1 and CDR2: ENHRY, SYGVKD. Losses at the gene ends were 5 bases for V and 2 bases for J; bases not matched to a gene: 7. The CDR3 is made up of 15 amino acids. The CDR3 DNA is TGTGCCATCAGTTCGACTAGCGGTCGACCCTACGAGCAGTACGTC. Its translation: CAISSTSGRPYEQYV.

This chain joins TRBV7-3 and TRBJ2-1; tentative D call: TRBD2 (6 bases). Trimming took 3 bases from V and 5 from J, leaving 11 bases between them. The CDR3 has 14 amino acids. Germline CDR1 is SGHTA and CDR2 is FQGTGA. The CDR3 loop reads CASSLGGTHNEQFF. CDR3 bases: TGTGCCAGCAGCTTGGGCGGGACCCACAATGAGCAGTTCTTC.

The chain combines TRBV21-1 with TRBJ2-7; TRBD2 is taken as the D call from the table, unchecked against the DNA. TRBV21-1 is assigned pseudogene status. This CDR3 is 17 amino acids long. CDR3 coding DNA: TGTGCCAGCAGCAGCGGGGTCAAAACCCTAACCTCCTACGAGCAGTACTTC. It is translated as CASSSGVKTLTSYEQYF.

The gene calls are TRBV7-2 and TRBJ2-1; 7 bases match TRBD1. V was clipped by 5 bases and J by 4 bases; unmatched bases: 11. The CDR3 spans 16 residues. Germline V gene sequence: CDR1 SGHTA, CDR2 FQGNSA. The CDR3 DNA sequence: TGTGCCAGCAGCGAACACGGGACAGACGTTTACAATGAGCAGTTCTTC. Amino acids: CASSEHGTDVYNEQFF. The whole variable domain, remainder taken from reference TRBV7-2 and TRBJ2-1, is GAGVSQSPSNKVTEKGKDVELRCDPISGHTALYWYRQSLGQGLEFLIYFQGNSAPDKSGLPSDRFSAERTGGSVSTLTIQRTQQEDSAVYLCASSEHGTDVYNEQFFGPGTRLTVL.

The V and J genes are TRBV15 and TRBJ2-5; no firm D call. The CDR3 spans 13 residues. CDR1 and CDR2 (germline): LNHNV, YYDKDF (reference sequence). Trimming stripped 0 bases from V and 2 bases from J, with 4 bases between. The CDR3 DNA is TGTGCCACCAGCAGAGATCTTCAAGAGACCCAGTACTTC. It translates to CATSRDLQETQYF. Supplemented by reference TRBV15 and TRBJ2-5, the full variable domain reads DAMVIQNPRYQVTQFGKPVTLSCSQTLNHNVMYWYQQKSSQAPKLLFHYYDKDFNNEADTPDNFQSRRPNTSFCFLDIRSPGLGDTAMYLCATSRDLQETQYFGPGTRLLVL.

V gene TRBV11-3 combines with J gene TRBJ2-1; the D gene is possibly TRBD1 (5 bases). This CDR3 is 15 amino acids long. Trimming removed 4 bases at V and 1 base at J, with 11 bases between. Germline CDR1 and CDR2: SGHNT and YENEEA. The CDR3 coding sequence is TGTGCCAGCAGCTCGCAGGGATTTTCCTACAATGAGCAGTTCTTC. Translation: CASSSQGFSYNEQFF.

CDR3 sequence: CASSLEGAKYEQYF. The CDR3, as DNA: TGTGCCAGCAGCTTGGAGGGAGCCAAGTACGAGCAGTACTTC. The chain has TRBV5-6 and TRBJ2-7; the D gene is possibly TRBD2 (5 bases). CDR1 and CDR2 (germline): SGHDT, YYEEEE. The CDR3 extends over 14 amino acids. Deletions cut 0 bases from V and 4 bases from J, with 11 bases between. The full variable domain, completed using reference TRBV5-6 and TRBJ2-7, is DAGVTQSPTHLIKTRGQQVTLRCSPKSGHDTVSWYQQALGQGPQFIFQYYEEEERQRGNFPDRFSGHQFPNYSSELNVNALLLGDSALYLCASSLEGAKYEQYFGPGTRLTVT.